The 20 T cell receptor beta chains given below trace back to one sample, sequenced in a study of T cells in Graves' hyperthyroidism and ophthalmopathy. Amplification targeted TCR beta CDR3 regions from RNA transcripts. HTBI primers drove first-round RT-PCR of the TCR CDR3. TCRdb processed the multiplex PCR reads anew with MiXCR; each CDR3 protein has one entry. The data hold a few hundred thousand distinct CDR3 sequences, with roughly 13% observed a single time. The specimen was blood. The source of these receptors is a man aged 30 to 39 with Graves' hyperthyroidism that later progressed to Graves' ophthalmopathy.

In DNA form, the CDR3 reads TGTGCCAGCAGCCAAACTAGCGGGGGGGCCCCCGGGGAGCTGTTTTTT. This sequence encodes CASSQTSGGAPGELFF. The chain links TRBV3-1 to TRBJ2-2, with 13 bases matching TRBD2. Germline CDR1 LGHDT, CDR2 YNNKEL (reference sequence). The ends lost 2 bases at V and 6 bases at J; junction bases unmatched: 3. This CDR3 spans 16 amino acids.

This clonotype appeared many times. The gene calls are TRBV12-3 or TRBV12-4 and TRBJ1-1, with TRBD1 identical over 7 bases. Unmatched junction bases numbered 13, after V lost 6 bases and J lost 0 bases. This CDR3 comprises 17 residues. The CDR3 DNA reads as TGTGCCAGCAGCCTCGGTGGAAGGGGGCTCATGAACACTGAAGCTTTCTTT. Translation gives CASSLGGRGLMNTEAFF.

In this sample, this clonotype turned up many times. The chain carries TRBV9 and TRBJ1-2; 9 bases map to TRBD1. With V trimmed by 2 bases and J by 7 bases, 6 bases remained unmatched. This CDR3 is built from 14 residues. From germline, CDR1 is SGDLS and CDR2 YYNGEE. The CDR3 DNA sequence: TGTGCCAGCAGCGTGGGACAGGGACTTGGTGGCTACACCTTC. It codes for CASSVGQGLGGYTF. Drawing the rest from reference TRBV9 and TRBJ1-2, the complete variable domain is DSGVTQTPKHLITATGQRVTLRCSPRSGDLSVYWYQQSLDQGLQFLIQYYNGEERAKGNILERFSAQQFPDLHSELNLSSLELGDSALYFCASSVGQGLGGYTFGSGTRLTVV.

This clonotype was seen only a few times. V usage is TRBV4-1 and J usage is TRBJ1-1; D call uncertain. The V and J ends lost 0 bases and 3 bases respectively, with 14 bases between them. This CDR3 comprises 16 residues. From germline, CDR1 is MGHRA and CDR2 YSYEKL. The CDR3 reads CASSQDREPGDTEAFF. DNA of the CDR3: TGCGCCAGCAGCCAAGATCGCGAGCCTGGGGACACTGAAGCTTTCTTT.

The chain links TRBV27 to TRBJ1-6; tentatively, D is TRBD1 (6 bases). Between the trimmed V and J ends, which lost 7 bases and 6 bases, there was a span of 22 bases. CDR3 length: 17 amino acids. Germline CDR1 and CDR2: MNHEY and SMNVEV (reference sequence). The CDR3 region has the DNA TGTGCCAGCAATTATAAGGGGGGGGGCAGTCTTAATTCACCCCTCCACTTT. Protein sequence: CASNYKGGGSLNSPLHF.

This clonotype was seen many times. The V gene is TRBV5-1, the J gene TRBJ2-1; TRBD1 or TRBD2 may be the D gene (5 bases each). Per germline, CDR1 SGHRS and CDR2 YFSETQ. CDR3 length equals 15 residues. Deletions cut 4 bases from V and 9 bases from J, with 20 bases between. The CDR3 region has the DNA TGCGCCAGCAGCGCGTCCGGGGCCGCATTTGGTGAGCAGTTCTTC. Protein: CASSASGAAFGEQFF. Full variable domain (rest looked up from reference TRBV5-1 and TRBJ2-1): KAGVTQTPRYLIKTRGQQVTLSCSPISGHRSVSWYQQTPGQGLQFLFEYFSETQRNKGNFPGRFSGRQFSNSRSEMNVSTLELGDSALYLCASSASGAAFGEQFFGPGTRLTVL.

At least ten counts were recorded for this clonotype. The chain carries TRBV27 and TRBJ2-7; D is undetermined. Germline CDR1 reads MNHEY; CDR2 reads SMNVEV (reference sequence). The CDR3 runs 13 residues. Trimming stripped 0 bases from V and 7 bases from J, with 10 bases between. The CDR3 region is CASSLSPVGEQYF. CDR3 DNA: TGTGCCAGCAGTTTATCCCCTGTTGGGGAGCAGTACTTC.

This clonotype was seen ten or more times. This chain joins TRBV12-5 and TRBJ2-7, with D hard to call. CDR1 and CDR2 (germline): LGHNT, FRNRAP. There are 16 residues in the CDR3. Trimming left V 0 bases short and J 0 bases short, with 12 bases between. Written as DNA, the CDR3 is TGTGCTAGTGGTTTGGTACTCTCTAAAAGCTCCTACGAGCAGTACTTC. This gives the protein CASGLVLSKSSYEQYF.

This clonotype was seen more than once but under ten times. A much larger clone lies one base from this, so it may be a read error. This chain joins TRBV6-2 or TRBV6-3 and TRBJ2-5; D ambiguous. The CDR3 is made up of 11 amino acids. The germline V gene has CDR1 MNHEY and CDR2 SVGEGT. Trimming shortened V by 7 bases and J by 4 bases, and 7 bases separated the two germline ends. The CDR3 spells CASIFRETQYF. CDR3 nucleotide sequence: TGTGCCAGCATTTTCAGAGAGACCCAGTACTTC.

This clonotype has a count of ten or more. J is TRBJ1-2 and V is TRBV6-1; 10 bases align to TRBD1. Looked up from germline, CDR1 is MNHNS and CDR2 is SASEGT. This CDR3 spans 18 amino acids. V dropped 4 bases and J dropped 2; count of bases not matched to a gene: 13. The CDR3 DNA reads TGTGCCAGCAGTGCCCGTAAATGGCCGGGACAGGGGAACTATGGCTACACCTTC. It yields the protein CASSARKWPGQGNYGYTF.

This clonotype was seen more than once but under ten times. The J gene is TRBJ1-5, the V gene TRBV28; D uncertain. The CDR3 is made up of 15 amino acids. Trimming removed 3 bases from V and 5 bases from J, with 14 bases in between. Per the germline V gene, CDR1 is MDHEN and CDR2 is SYDVKM. CDR3 bases: TGTGCCAGCAGTTTCGGGTACAGAATCCATCAGCCCCAGCATTTT. Its protein is CASSFGYRIHQPQHF.

This clonotype was seen ten or more times. V and J are TRBV28 and TRBJ2-4; TRBD2 aligns across 8 bases. Losses at the gene ends were 4 bases for V and 0 bases for J; bases not matched to a gene: 26. Germline loops: CDR1 MDHEN, CDR2 SYDVKM. CDR3 size: 23 residues. CDR3 amino acids: CASSSMRDGRVAGIVLAKNIQYF. Written as DNA, the CDR3 is TGTGCCAGCAGTTCGATGCGTGACGGGAGGGTAGCGGGGATAGTTCTAGCCAAAAACATTCAGTACTTC.

Ten or more counts support this clonotype. The J gene is TRBJ2-7, the V gene TRBV27; 12 bases line up with TRBD2. In germline, CDR1 is MNHEY, CDR2 SMNVEV (reference sequence). This CDR3 has 16 amino acids. Losses at the gene ends were 4 bases for V and 3 bases for J; bases not matched to a gene: 7. CDR3 residues: CASSSLTSGGSYEQYF. DNA of the CDR3: TGTGCCAGCAGTTCCCTGACTAGCGGGGGTAGCTACGAGCAGTACTTC.

The V gene is TRBV15, the J gene TRBJ1-4; 11 bases are a match to TRBD1. Trimming took 3 bases from V and 7 from J; bases not matched to a gene: 1. The germline V gene encodes CDR1 LNHNV and CDR2 YYDKDF (reference sequence). This CDR3 is 14 amino acids long. The chain's CDR3 is CATSRDRGLEKLFF. The CDR3 DNA sequence: TGTGCCACCAGCAGGGACAGGGGGCTTGAAAAACTGTTTTTT. The full variable domain, with the rest looked up from reference TRBV15 and TRBJ1-4, is DAMVIQNPRYQVTQFGKPVTLSCSQTLNHNVMYWYQQKSSQAPKLLFHYYDKDFNNEADTPDNFQSRRPNTSFCFLDIRSPGLGDTAMYLCATSRDRGLEKLFFGSGTQLSVL.

This chain uses TRBV3-1 with TRBJ2-7; 10 nucleotides line up with TRBD2. Germline CDR1 LGHDT, CDR2 YNNKEL (reference sequence). The CDR3 is 18 amino acids. V lost 0 bases, J lost 0 bases, and 8 bases stayed unmatched. The CDR3 sequence: CASSQEGVAGGFSYEQYF. CDR3 coding DNA: TGTGCCAGCAGCCAAGAGGGGGTAGCGGGGGGTTTCTCCTACGAGCAGTACTTC.

V and J are TRBV20-1 and TRBJ2-7; D is ambiguous. CDR1 is DFQATT, CDR2 SNEGSKA, per germline (reference sequence). The CDR3 runs to 13 residues. The CDR3 region is CSAKTTGPLGQYF. As DNA, the CDR3 is TGCAGCGCAAAGACGACGGGCCCCCTCGGGCAGTACTTC.

This clonotype has at least ten counts. V gene TRBV10-3 combines with J gene TRBJ1-6, with a possible D match to TRBD1 (6 bases). Trimming removed 11 bases from V and 8 bases from J, with 16 bases in between. The germline V gene encodes CDR1 ENHRY and CDR2 SYGVKD. CDR3 length: 13 residues. The DNA of the CDR3 is TGTGCCTCACATGGGGGCACTTATTCACCCCTCCACTTT. This sequence encodes CASHGGTYSPLHF.

This clonotype was counted ten times or more. The chain is built from TRBV6-2 or TRBV6-3 and TRBJ2-7; 9 bases are shared with TRBD2. Germline V CDR1 and CDR2: MNHEY, SVGEGT. V lost 6 bases, J lost 6 bases, and 6 bases stayed unmatched. The CDR3 is made up of 13 amino acids. DNA for the CDR3: TGTGCCAGCAGCTGGACTAGCGAAAGCGAGCAGTACTTC. It translates to CASSWTSESEQYF.

This clonotype was observed a few times. V is TRBV29-1 and J is TRBJ2-1; 11 nucleotides match TRBD2. V lost 1 base, J lost 8 bases, and 10 bases stayed unmatched. The CDR3 has 16 residues. Per germline, CDR1 SQVTM and CDR2 ANQGSEA. CDR3: CSVEGAVAGGRDEQFF. As DNA, the CDR3 is TGCAGCGTTGAAGGAGCGGTAGCGGGGGGGCGGGATGAGCAGTTCTTC.

V usage is TRBV19 and J usage is TRBJ1-4; D call uncertain. V shed 7 bases and J shed 4 bases, with 13 bases lying between them. The germline gives CDR1 LNHDA, CDR2 SQIVND (reference sequence). This CDR3 spans 14 amino acids. The CDR3 spells CASTSGDFNEKLFF. CDR3 sequence (DNA): TGTGCCAGTACCTCAGGTGATTTTAATGAAAAACTGTTTTTT.